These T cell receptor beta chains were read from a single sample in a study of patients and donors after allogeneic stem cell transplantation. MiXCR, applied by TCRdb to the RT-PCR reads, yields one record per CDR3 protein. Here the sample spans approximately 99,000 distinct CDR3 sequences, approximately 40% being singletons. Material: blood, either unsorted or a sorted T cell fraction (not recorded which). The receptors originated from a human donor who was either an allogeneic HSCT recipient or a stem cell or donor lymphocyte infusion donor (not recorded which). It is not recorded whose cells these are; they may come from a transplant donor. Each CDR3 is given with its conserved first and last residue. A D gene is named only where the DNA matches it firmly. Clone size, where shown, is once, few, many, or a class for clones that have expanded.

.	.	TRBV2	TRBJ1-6	CASSGYSRYNSPLHF	TGTGCCAGCAGTGGTTACAGCCGATATAATTCACCCCTCCACTTT
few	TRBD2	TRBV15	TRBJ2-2	CATSRKRELGTGELFF	TGTGCCACCAGCAGAAAGCGGGAGCTCGGCACCGGGGAGCTGTTTTTT
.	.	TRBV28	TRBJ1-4	CASSLAPANEKLFF	TGTGCCAGCAGTTTGGCCCCGGCCAATGAAAAACTGTTTTTT
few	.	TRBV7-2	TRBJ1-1	CASSLRVGDAEAFF	TGTGCCAGCAGCTTACGGGTAGGGGACGCTGAAGCTTTCTTT
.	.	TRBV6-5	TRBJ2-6	CASSYYTGANVLTF	TGTGCCAGCAGTTACTATACTGGGGCCAACGTCCTGACTTTC
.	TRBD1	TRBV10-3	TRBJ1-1	CAIGDRERSAFF	TGTGCCATCGGGGACAGGGAAAGGTCGGCTTTCTTT
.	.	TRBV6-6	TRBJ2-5	CASSPGGARETQYF	TGTGCCAGCAGCCCCGGGGGTGCGCGAGAGACCCAGTACTTC
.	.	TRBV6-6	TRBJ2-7	CASGGSPPYEQYF	TGTGCCAGCGGGGGGAGTCCCCCGTACGAGCAGTACTTC
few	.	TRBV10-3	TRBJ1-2	CAISESKGDGYTF	TGTGCCATCAGTGAGTCGAAAGGGGATGGCTACACCTTC
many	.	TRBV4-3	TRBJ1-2	CASSQKQVPSYGYTF	TGCGCCAGCAGCCAAAAACAGGTTCCCAGTTATGGCTACACCTTC
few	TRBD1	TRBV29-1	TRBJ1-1	CSARGVQGAEAFF	TGCAGCGCCCGAGGGGTGCAGGGGGCTGAAGCTTTCTTT
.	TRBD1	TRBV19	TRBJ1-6	CASRDSGTGGSPLHF	TGTGCCAGTAGGGACTCCGGGACAGGAGGCTCACCCCTCCACTTT
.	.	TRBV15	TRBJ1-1	CATSSRAGRETEAFF	TGTGCCACCAGCTCCCGGGCGGGGAGGGAAACTGAAGCTTTCTTT
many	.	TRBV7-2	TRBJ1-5	CASSLEGWGGQPQHF	TGTGCCAGCAGCTTAGAAGGTTGGGGTGGCCAGCCCCAGCATTTT
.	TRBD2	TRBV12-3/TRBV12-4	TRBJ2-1	CASTGGVEVGNEQFF	TGTGCCAGCACTGGGGGGGTGGAAGTCGGAAATGAGCAGTTCTTC
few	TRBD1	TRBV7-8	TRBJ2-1	CASSLGQINEQFF	TGTGCCAGCAGCTTGGGACAGATCAATGAGCAGTTCTTC
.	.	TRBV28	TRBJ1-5	CASSPPGGGSNQPQHF	TGTGCCAGCAGTCCACCCGGTGGGGGTAGCAATCAGCCCCAGCATTTT
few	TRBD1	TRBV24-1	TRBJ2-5	CATSDSYRGRETQYF	TGTGCCACCAGTGATTCCTACAGGGGAAGAGAGACCCAGTACTTC
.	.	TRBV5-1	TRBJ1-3	CASSLKGTGNTIYF	TGCGCCAGCAGCTTGAAGGGGACTGGAAACACCATATATTTT
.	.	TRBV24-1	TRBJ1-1	CATSDGRNTEAFF	TGTGCCACCAGTGATGGCAGGAACACTGAAGCTTTCTTT
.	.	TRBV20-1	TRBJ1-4	CSARLVEGEKLFF	TGCAGTGCTCGCCTAGTTGAAGGTGAAAAACTGTTTTTT
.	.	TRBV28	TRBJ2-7	CASSLLGGESYEQYF	TGTGCCAGCAGTTTACTGGGGGGAGAGTCCTACGAGCAGTACTTC
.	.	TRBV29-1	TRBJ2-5	CSVSGRLTRETQYF	TGCAGCGTTTCCGGGAGATTAACAAGAGAGACCCAGTACTTC
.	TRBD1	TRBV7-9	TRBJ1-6	CASSLSSGTGVNSPLHF	TGTGCCAGCAGCTTAAGCTCCGGGACAGGGGTAAATTCACCCCTCCACTTT
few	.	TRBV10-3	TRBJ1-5	CAISAGKANQPQHF	TGTGCCATCAGTGCCGGGAAGGCGAATCAGCCCCAGCATTTT
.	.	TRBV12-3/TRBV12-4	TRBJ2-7	CASSPPQGLPYEQYF	TGTGCCAGCAGCCCTCCGCAAGGACTGCCCTACGAGCAGTACTTC
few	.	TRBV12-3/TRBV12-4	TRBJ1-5	CASSPAGSEPQHF	TGTGCCAGCAGTCCTGCAGGGAGTGAGCCCCAGCATTTT
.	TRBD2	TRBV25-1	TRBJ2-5	CARLRGLGSQETQYF	TGTGCCAGACTGAGGGGACTAGGGTCTCAGGAGACCCAGTACTTC
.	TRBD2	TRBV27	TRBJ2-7	CASSLKGPRGTSGYNEQYF	TGTGCCAGCAGTTTAAAGGGGCCTCGGGGGACTAGCGGGTACAACGAGCAGTACTTC
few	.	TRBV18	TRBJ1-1	CASSPRLADGLNTEAFF	TGTGCCAGCTCACCGAGGCTTGCGGACGGTTTGAACACTGAAGCTTTCTTT
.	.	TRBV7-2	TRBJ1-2	CASSLRSTGSEGYGYTF	TGTGCCAGCAGCTTAAGGTCCACAGGTTCCGAGGGATATGGCTACACCTTC
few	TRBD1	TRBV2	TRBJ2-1	CASSPRTGSVNEQFF	TGTGCCAGCAGTCCTCGGACAGGGAGCGTCAATGAGCAGTTCTTC
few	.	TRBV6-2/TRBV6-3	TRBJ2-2	CASSYFQGSWTGELFF	TGTGCCAGCAGTTACTTCCAGGGGTCGTGGACCGGGGAGCTGTTTTTT
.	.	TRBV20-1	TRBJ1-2	CSARTVNYGYTF	TGCAGTGCTCGGACGGTTAACTATGGCTACACCTTC